These 19 T cell receptor beta chains were all obtained from the same sample, sequenced in a study of radiotherapy plus CTLA-4 blockade in lung cancer. The table came from immunoSEQ multiplex PCR; TCRdb's copy has only in-frame clones and leaves some out. The sample gives around 90,000 clones, roughly 85% of which show up once; over 0.75% is in the top ten. The source was peripheral blood, collected from a patient treated with radiotherapy plus ipilimumab. Every receptor here comes from a human donor with non-small cell lung cancer who had stable disease on radiotherapy plus ipilimumab.

The genes are TRBV28 and TRBJ2-5; TRBD1 agrees at 7 bases. This CDR3 has 15 amino acids. CDR1 is MDHEN, CDR2 SYDVKM, per germline. V trimming: 8 bases; J trimming: 2 bases; junction bases outside the gene matches: 11. The DNA for the CDR3 is TGTGCCAGCTCTCGAACCGGGACAGCTCAAGAGACCCAGTACTTC. Encoded protein: CASSRTGTAQETQYF.

V is TRBV5-4 and J is TRBJ1-6; 10 positions agree with TRBD1. V dropped 4 bases and J dropped 7; count of bases not matched to a gene: 5. CDR1 is SGHNT, CDR2 YYREEE, per germline (reference sequence). The CDR3 consists of 15 residues. This CDR3 reads CASSTRDRGNSPLHF. Here the CDR3 DNA reads TGTGCCAGCAGCACCCGGGACAGGGGAAATTCACCCCTCCACTTT.

The chain employs TRBV18 and TRBJ2-1; possible D gene TRBD2, 5 bases. V was clipped by 5 bases and J by 4 bases, with 18 bases between them. This CDR3 contains 16 residues. Germline V gene data show CDR1 as KGHSH and CDR2 as LQKENI. In nucleotides, the CDR3 is TGTGCCAGCTCAGGGAATCGGGGAAAAGGTTACAATGAGCAGTTCTTC. Translating gives CASSGNRGKGYNEQFF.

The chain links TRBV9 to TRBJ1-4; 7 nucleotides agree with TRBD1. The germline CDR1 and CDR2 sequences are SGDLS and YYNGEE. The CDR3 consists of 16 residues. V trimming: 0 bases; J trimming: 3 bases; junction bases outside the gene matches: 5. The DNA for the CDR3 is TGTGCCAGCAGCGTAGCCAGGGGGGGTTCTAATGAAAAACTGTTTTTT. Amino acids: CASSVARGGSNEKLFF.

This sequence joins TRBV14 and TRBJ2-2, with D possibly matching TRBD1 (6 bases). The CDR3 totals 15 residues. Germline V gene sequence: CDR1 SGHDN, CDR2 FVKESK. Trimming removed 1 base at V and 4 bases at J, with 10 bases between. The CDR3 region is CASSQVTGPTGELFF. The CDR3, as DNA: TGTGCCAGCAGCCAAGTTACAGGGCCCACCGGGGAGCTGTTTTTT. Full variable domain (missing parts from reference TRBV14 and TRBJ2-2): EAGVTQFPSHSVIEKGQTVTLRCDPISGHDNLYWYRRVMGKEIKFLLHFVKESKQDESGMPNNRFLAERTGGTYSTLKVQPAELEDSGVYFCASSQVTGPTGELFFGEGSRLTVL.

A few counts support this clone. The chain carries TRBV6-6 and TRBJ2-5, with TRBD2 matching 9 bases. The CDR3 contains 16 residues. Germline CDR1 MNHNY, CDR2 SVGAGI (reference sequence). The ends lost 7 bases at V and 2 bases at J; junction bases unmatched: 11. The CDR3 region is CASTSGRLAGQETQYF. The CDR3 DNA is TGTGCCAGCACCTCAGGAAGGCTAGCGGGACAAGAGACCCAGTACTTC.

In this sample, this clone turned up a few times. The chain links TRBV18 to TRBJ1-3; unclear D gene. Trimming took 3 bases from V and 4 from J, leaving 4 bases between them. Germline V gives CDR1 KGHSH, CDR2 LQKENI. The CDR3 is made up of 12 amino acids. In nucleotides, the CDR3 is TGTGCCAGCTCACCGGACGGAAACACCATATATTTT. Amino acid sequence: CASSPDGNTIYF. Full variable domain (missing parts from reference TRBV18 and TRBJ1-3): NAGVMQNPRHLVRRRGQEARLRCSPMKGHSHVYWYRQLPEEGLKFMVYLQKENIIDESGMPKERFSAEFPKEGPSILRIQQVVRGDSAAYFCASSPDGNTIYFGEGSWLTVV.

The rearrangement joins TRBV10-1 to TRBJ1-2; 12 nucleotides align to TRBD1. V was clipped by 10 bases and J by 4 bases; unmatched bases: 10. The V gene's germline CDR1 is WNHNN and CDR2 SYGVQD (reference sequence). This CDR3 comprises 15 residues. The CDR3 sequence is CATDPGQGATYGYTF. The CDR3, as DNA: TGCGCCACAGACCCGGGACAGGGGGCGACCTATGGCTACACCTTC.

The gene calls are TRBV28 and TRBJ2-7; the match to TRBD2 covers 9 bases. The CDR3 has 14 residues. Germline values: CDR1 MDHEN, CDR2 SYDVKM. The junction had 6 bases not matched to a gene; V was cut back by 5 bases and J by 4 bases. CDR3 residues: CASSLLLAGYEQYF. The CDR3 DNA sequence: TGTGCCAGCAGTCTTCTCCTAGCGGGGTACGAGCAGTACTTC.

The chain links TRBV6-1 to TRBJ1-1; TRBD1 is a possible D gene (6 bases). Looked up from germline, CDR1 is MNHNS and CDR2 is SASEGT. The ends were cut back, 1 base at V and 4 bases at J, with 16 bases in the middle. The CDR3 loop spans 16 amino acids. The CDR3 bases are TGTGCCAGCAGTGAAGAGGGGGGGCTGAGGGGCACTGAAGCTTTCTTT. Amino acid sequence: CASSEEGGLRGTEAFF.

The gene calls are TRBV19 and TRBJ2-2, with D perhaps TRBD2 (5 bases). The CDR3 loop spans 14 amino acids. Germline V gives CDR1 LNHDA, CDR2 SQIVND (reference sequence). The V end was cut by 1 base, the J end by 6 bases, with 9 bases between. The CDR3 nucleotides read TGTGCCAGTAGTATAGCGGGATTGTCCGGGGAGCTGTTTTTT. Translating it yields CASSIAGLSGELFF.

This clone was counted only a few times. CDR3 loop: CASSLSGGAPDTQYF. In DNA, the CDR3 is TGCGCCAGCAGCTTAAGCGGGGGGGCTCCAGATACGCAGTATTTT. V usage is TRBV5-1 and J usage is TRBJ2-3; 10 nucleotides agree with TRBD2. Germline lookup yields CDR1 SGHRS and CDR2 YFSETQ. V lost 2 bases, J lost 4 bases, and 4 bases stayed unmatched. This CDR3 region has 15 residues.

The chain has TRBV9 and TRBJ2-2, with D hard to call. Germline V gene data show CDR1 as SGDLS and CDR2 as YYNGEE. The CDR3 has 15 residues. V was clipped by 1 base and J by 1 base, with 8 bases between them. Here the CDR3 reads CASSVLHENTGELFF. For the CDR3, the DNA is TGTGCCAGCAGCGTACTCCACGAGAACACCGGGGAGCTGTTTTTT. Filled out from reference TRBV9 and TRBJ2-2, the complete variable domain reads DSGVTQTPKHLITATGQRVTLRCSPRSGDLSVYWYQQSLDQGLQFLIQYYNGEERAKGNILERFSAQQFPDLHSELNLSSLELGDSALYFCASSVLHENTGELFFGEGSRLTVL.

The DNA of the CDR3 is TGCAGCGTTGTTGGGTCAACTAACTATGGCTACACCTTC. Its protein is CSVVGSTNYGYTF. This rearrangement joins TRBV29-1 to TRBJ1-2; D is unclear. The V gene lost 4 bases and the J gene lost 0 bases, with 9 bases spanning the gap. Germline V gene sequence: CDR1 SQVTM, CDR2 ANQGSEA. This CDR3 spans 13 amino acids.

This rearrangement joins TRBV5-1 to TRBJ2-1, with D unresolved. Deletions cut 3 bases from V and 2 bases from J, with 3 bases between. Germline CDR1 and CDR2: SGHRS and YFSETQ. CDR3 length: 12 residues. CDR3 residues: CASSSPYNEQFF. In nucleotides, the CDR3 is TGCGCCAGCAGCTCACCCTACAATGAGCAGTTCTTC.

The chain recombines TRBV27 with TRBJ2-5, with 7 bases aligning to TRBD1. Germline V gene sequence: CDR1 MNHEY, CDR2 SMNVEV (reference sequence). Trimming took 5 bases from V and 9 from J; bases not matched to a gene: 9. The CDR3 has 13 residues. CDR3 DNA sequence: TGTGCCAGCAGTGGGGACAGCATCGGGGCCCAGTACTTC. Its protein product is CASSGDSIGAQYF.

The chain links TRBV4-2 to TRBJ2-3; no definite D call. V was shortened by 4 bases and J by 2 bases, with 7 bases between the two germline ends. The CDR3 has 13 amino acids. Per germline, CDR1 LGHNA and CDR2 YNFKEQ. CDR3 protein: CASSRSDTDTQYF. DNA of the CDR3: TGTGCCAGCAGCCGGAGCGACACAGATACGCAGTATTTT.

The chain recombines TRBV6-5 with TRBJ2-7, with TRBD1 matching over 8 bases. CDR1 is MNHEY and CDR2 is SVGAGI in the germline V gene. V was pared by 2 bases and J by 5 bases, with 5 bases of the junction left unmatched. The CDR3 is 14 residues long. CDR3 DNA: TGTGCCAGCAGTTACCGGCAGGGGGCTAACGAGCAGTACTTC. It encodes CASSYRQGANEQYF.

This chain joins TRBV7-2 and TRBJ2-3, with D tentatively TRBD1 or TRBD2 (5 bases each). Germline assignment: CDR1 SGHTA and CDR2 FQGNSA. CDR3 size: 16 residues. V shed 2 bases and J shed 5 bases, with 17 bases lying between them. In nucleotides, the CDR3 is TGTGCCAGCAGCTTAAGGGACGGAATGCGCATAGATACGCAGTATTTT. The encoded protein is CASSLRDGMRIDTQYF.